A few counts support the clone carrying this T cell receptor beta chain. This entry comes from a study of T-cell memory formation after mild COVID-19. Background on the study: TCR clusters were mostly donor specific.

Germline CDR1 reads MNHNY; CDR2 reads SVGAGI (reference sequence). The CDR3 covers 17 residues. Trimming took off 4 bases at V and 8 bases at J, with 23 bases between the two ends. Via MiXCR, TCRdb re-called the 5' RACE reads, giving one row per CDR3 protein. The table records around 300,000 distinct CDR3 sequences, 8% to 10% of them present only once. Sequenced material: PBMCs or a T cell subset sorted from them (not recorded which). This TCR was sampled from a man aged 18 to 30 who had mild COVID-19 (a few samples of this study predate the infection). Cell type and time point are not known. The V gene is TRBV6-6, the J gene TRBJ1-4; D possibly corresponds to TRBD1 (5 bases). The CDR3 region is CASSSGPSGSYYEKLFF. The CDR3 DNA is TGTGCCAGCAGTTCGGGACCTTCGGGGTCCTATTACGAAAAACTGTTTTTT.